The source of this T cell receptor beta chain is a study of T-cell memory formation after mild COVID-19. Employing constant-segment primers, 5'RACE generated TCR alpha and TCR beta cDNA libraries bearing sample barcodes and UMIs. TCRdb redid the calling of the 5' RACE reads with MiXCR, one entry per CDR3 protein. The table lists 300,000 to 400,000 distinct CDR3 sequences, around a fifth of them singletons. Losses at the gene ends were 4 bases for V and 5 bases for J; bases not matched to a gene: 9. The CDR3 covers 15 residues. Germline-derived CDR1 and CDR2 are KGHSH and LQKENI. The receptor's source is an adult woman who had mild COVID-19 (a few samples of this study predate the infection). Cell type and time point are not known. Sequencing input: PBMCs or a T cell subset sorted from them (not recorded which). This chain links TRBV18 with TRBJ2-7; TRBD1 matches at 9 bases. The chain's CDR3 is CASSRSGTGINEQYF. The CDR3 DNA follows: TGTGCCAGCTCACGGTCCGGGACAGGGATCAACGAGCAGTACTTC.